The T cell receptor (beta chain) under discussion was sequenced for a study of T cells in Graves' hyperthyroidism and ophthalmopathy. Study summary: Upon initial diagnosis and before any treatment, peripheral blood was collected. Whole-study findings and limits: Blood held most thyroid clonotypes expanded above 0.001 frequency.

The sample holds a few counts of this clonotype. Its antigen remains unknown. The hyperthyroidism was newly diagnosed and had lasted under 2 months; the patients were aged 18 to 65. 10 ml of fresh peripheral blood supplied the PBMCs. The CDR3 regions of TCR beta were amplified from RNA transcripts. Researchers ran a first-round RT-PCR on the TCR CDR3 using the HTBI primer set. TCRdb itself ran the multiplex PCR reads through MiXCR, one entry per CDR3 protein. The table shows fewer than 300,000 distinct CDR3 sequences, with around 25% occurring only once. CDR3 length equals 15 residues. Germline CDR1 and CDR2: LNHNV and YYDKDF (reference sequence). V lost 5 bases and J lost 3; bases outside the gene matches: 7.

This TCR was recovered from a man aged 40-55 years with Graves' hyperthyroidism that later progressed to Graves' ophthalmopathy. Material for sequencing was blood. V and J are TRBV15 and TRBJ2-5, with TRBD1 identical over 9 bases. In DNA form, the CDR3 reads TGTGCCACCAGCCTGGACAGGGGATTGAAAGAGACCCAGTACTTC. Translating gives CATSLDRGLKETQYF.